The subject of this entry is one T cell receptor (beta chain). As yet, its antigen is unknown. Orbital computed tomography, thyroid ultrasound, serum thyroxine and TRAb, and clinical symptoms together informed the diagnoses. This entry comes from a study of T cells in Graves' hyperthyroidism and ophthalmopathy. Looking at the study overall: Peripheral blood was secured at the point of initial diagnosis, before any treatment.

V was pared by 0 bases and J by 3 bases, with 6 bases between. The CDR3 length is 13 residues. The germline V gene encodes CDR1 DFQATT and CDR2 SNEGSKA (reference sequence). Amplified TCR beta CDR3 regions came from RNA transcripts. The TCR CDR3 first-round RT-PCR relied on the HTBI primer set. A single record per CDR3 protein comes from TCRdb applying MiXCR to the multiplex PCR reads. The table lists 250,000 to 300,000 distinct CDR3 sequences, roughly a fifth of them singletons. Whole-study findings and limits: Most thyroid clonotypes that were expanded above 0.001 also turned up in blood.

Source material: blood. The gene calls are TRBV20-1 and TRBJ1-5; D is unclear. The clonotype was recovered from a man aged 50 or older with Graves' ophthalmopathy. This CDR3 is CSARDPYNQPQHF. CDR3 nucleotides: TGCAGTGCTAGAGACCCCTACAATCAGCCCCAGCATTTT.